The source of this T cell receptor beta chain is a study of T cell responses to AZD1222 COVID-19 vaccine. Study-level points and caveats: Baseline seropositives among AZD1222 recipients totaled only five to seven. CD4 TCRs associated with vaccination spanned spike, dominating at 160-218 and 743-854. The study found Spike-specific TCR breadth and depth rose after two AZD1222 doses.

Libraries were prepared by immunoSEQ multiplex PCR; TCRdb keeps only in-frame clonotypes and omits some of them. The top ten clones hold roughly 50% of a sample with about 73,000 clones, around 80% of them seen once. Between the trimmed V and J ends, which lost 4 bases and 9 bases, there was a span of 7 bases. This CDR3 contains 12 residues. CDR1 is LNHDA and CDR2 is SQIVND in the germline V gene (reference sequence). To note about this clone: Antigen unknown.

V gene TRBV19 combines with J gene TRBJ1-6; D is ambiguous. This material consisted of peripheral blood, taken 28 days after the second AZD1222 dose. The TCR sequence derives from an adult who received the AZD1222 COVID-19 vaccine. CDR3 amino acids: CASSTAISPLHF. Here the CDR3 DNA reads TGTGCCAGTAGTACAGCAATTTCACCCCTCCACTTT.